A single sample is the source of the 7 T cell receptor beta chains below, sequenced in a study of blood T cell repertoires in COVID-19. Clones were read by immunoSEQ multiplex PCR, and TCRdb kept only the in-frame ones, dropping some. Counted here are some 430,000 clones, about nine tenths occurring once; the ten biggest clones make up around 0.6%. What was sequenced was PBMCs or T cells enriched from blood (not recorded which). The receptors originated from a man between 18 and 35 years old who had recovered from COVID-19.

This clone was observed a single time. V usage is TRBV7-9 and J usage is TRBJ2-7; D gene ambiguous. The V end was cut by 5 bases, the J end by 0 bases, with 20 bases between. Germline CDR1 SEHNR, CDR2 FQNEAQ (reference sequence). The length of the CDR3 is 17 residues. The CDR3 nucleotides are TGTGCCAGCAGCGAACACCGATTAGCTTCGAGCTCCTACGAGCAGTACTTC. This codes for CASSEHRLASSSYEQYF.

The chain carries TRBV27 and TRBJ2-5; D is perhaps TRBD1 (5 bases). Trimming pared 6 bases from V and 4 bases from J, leaving 15 bases between. The CDR3 totals 14 residues. Germline lookup yields CDR1 MNHEY and CDR2 SMNVEV (reference sequence). Written as DNA, the CDR3 is TGTGCCAGCAGGTACTTGGCAGGGCCAGAGACCCAGTACTTC. Translating it yields CASRYLAGPETQYF.

The chain has TRBV15 and TRBJ2-1; 9 bases are a match to TRBD1. The CDR3 sequence is 15 residues long. Germline V lookup: CDR1 LNHNV, CDR2 YYDKDF (reference sequence). Germline trimming cut 3 bases from V and 9 bases from J; bases unmatched to any gene: 9. CDR3 sequence (DNA): TGTGCCACCAGCAGCCTCGGGACAGGGTTTTTTGAGCAGTTCTTC. Its translation is CATSSLGTGFFEQFF.

The chain is built from TRBV7-6 and TRBJ2-7, with D possibly TRBD2 on 5 matching bases. This CDR3 is 14 amino acids long. CDR1 is SGHVS, CDR2 FNYEAQ, per germline. Trimming shortened V by 2 bases and J by 4 bases, and 12 bases separated the two germline ends. CDR3 protein: CASSLFPTGYEQYF. In nucleotides, the CDR3 is TGTGCCAGCAGCTTATTCCCTACGGGATACGAGCAGTACTTC.

This chain connects TRBV2 to TRBJ2-3; 7 nucleotides agree with TRBD2. The V and J ends lost 3 bases and 3 bases, in that order; junction bases with no gene match: 6. This CDR3 is built from 15 residues. Germline V gene sequence: CDR1 SNHLY, CDR2 FYNNEI. DNA for the CDR3: TGTGCCAGCAGTGAGAGCGGGGCTCGAACAGATACGCAGTATTTT. Translating gives CASSESGARTDTQYF.

The genes are TRBV30 and TRBJ1-3, with unresolved D. The ends were cut back, 0 bases at V and 4 bases at J, with 7 bases in the middle. CDR1 and CDR2 from the germline V gene are GTSNPN and SVGIG (reference sequence). The CDR3 spans 13 residues. CDR3 loop: CAWSVLLGNTIYF. In nucleotides, the CDR3 is TGTGCCTGGAGTGTCCTTCTCGGAAACACCATATATTTT.

The chain recombines TRBV27 with TRBJ1-5; no firm D call. Germline V gene lookup returns CDR1 MNHEY and CDR2 SMNVEV (reference sequence). Trimming shortened V by 6 bases and J by 7 bases, and 13 bases separated the two germline ends. This CDR3 is 13 amino acids long. The CDR3 sequence: CASSQDWWQPQHF. DNA for the CDR3: TGTGCCAGCAGCCAGGATTGGTGGCAGCCCCAGCATTTT.